This TCR beta chain was obtained from a study of blood T cell repertoires in COVID-19. Study information: Specimens from acute and convalescent COVID-19 originated in the United States, Italy and Spain. PBMCs, B-cell-depleted T cells, or T cells were the source of the cDNA or gDNA that made up the material.

Original handling: Amplification with reference gene primers provided the estimates of nucleated cell counts. Profiled with immunoSEQ multiplex PCR; TCRdb holds only in-frame clones, not every one. V and J calls and clone size are copied from that table; D and trimming were computed from the DNA. The table has some 180,000 clones, nearly 90% seen once. CDR1 is MNHEY and CDR2 is SVGAGI in the germline V gene. There are 14 residues in the CDR3. V trimming: 8 bases; J trimming: 4 bases; junction bases outside the gene matches: 8. The chain recombines TRBV6-5 with TRBJ2-3, with 8 bases that match TRBD1. Sample: peripheral blood. The source is a man in his 60s with active or convalescent COVID-19. The CDR3 loop reads CASGDRGGADTQYF. CDR3 DNA: TGTGCCAGCGGAGACAGGGGTGGGGCAGATACGCAGTATTTT.